These 17 T cell receptor beta chains were all obtained from the same sample, sequenced in a study of T-cell memory formation after mild COVID-19. One entry per CDR3 protein results from TCRdb running MiXCR on the 5' RACE reads. This table has nearly 110,000 distinct CDR3 sequences, roughly 12% appearing once. The sequenced sample was PBMCs or a T cell subset sorted from them (not recorded which). Receptors originate from an adult woman who had mild COVID-19 (a few samples of this study predate the infection). Cell type and time point are not known.

At least ten counts were recorded for this clonotype. The chain employs TRBV19 and TRBJ2-7; 10 nucleotides match TRBD2. From germline, CDR1 is LNHDA and CDR2 SQIVND (reference sequence). This CDR3 region has 15 residues. V trimming: 6 bases; J trimming: 3 bases; junction bases outside the gene matches: 8. Here the CDR3 reads CASRGRTSGNYEQYF. CDR3 nucleotides: TGTGCCAGTAGGGGCCGGACTAGCGGTAACTACGAGCAGTACTTC.

The chain uses TRBV24-1 and TRBJ2-1; the match to TRBD1 covers 8 bases. The CDR3 runs 17 residues. In germline, CDR1 is KGHDR, CDR2 SFDVKD. The junction had 11 bases not matched to a gene; V was cut back by 5 bases and J by 3 bases. Written as DNA, the CDR3 is TGTGCCACCAGTGCGTTCACGGACAGGGAAATCTACAATGAGCAGTTCTTC. Translated: CATSAFTDREIYNEQFF.

V usage is TRBV2 and J usage is TRBJ2-1, with 10 bases that match TRBD1. The CDR3 consists of 14 residues. The junction had 4 bases not matched to a gene; V was cut back by 8 bases and J by 3 bases. Per germline, CDR1 SNHLY and CDR2 FYNNEI. Written as DNA, the CDR3 is TGTGCCAGCTTTGGGACAGGGGTCTACAATGAGCAGTTCTTC. Its translation is CASFGTGVYNEQFF.

The rearrangement joins TRBV24-1 to TRBJ1-2, with TRBD1 matching over 10 bases. The CDR3 contains 15 residues. CDR1 is KGHDR and CDR2 is SFDVKD in the germline V gene. J lost 8 bases, V lost 4 bases, and 9 bases had no gene match. The CDR3 DNA reads as TGTGCCACCAGTGACCCCCGGGACAGGGGAGGAGGCTACACCTTC. Its translation: CATSDPRDRGGGYTF.

This clonotype has only a few counts. The chain combines TRBV11-2 with TRBJ2-7; D unclear. V was cut by 5 bases and J by 9 bases, with 11 bases left in between. The CDR3 length is 11 residues. Per the germline V gene, CDR1 is SGHAT and CDR2 is FQNNGV. In DNA, the CDR3 is TGTGCCAGCAGCGGTACGCACGGGCAGTACTTC. Residues: CASSGTHGQYF.

This chain uses TRBV6-5 with TRBJ2-7, with 10 bases matching TRBD2. Germline assignment: CDR1 MNHEY and CDR2 SVGAGI. This CDR3 region has 16 residues. The J segment lost 4 bases and the V segment lost 5 bases, leaving 11 bases of the junction unmatched. DNA for the CDR3: TGTGCCAGCAGTCCCCGAAGGCTAGCGGGGGAGTACGAGCAGTACTTC. It yields the protein CASSPRRLAGEYEQYF.

This clonotype was recorded at least ten times. This chain links TRBV29-1 with TRBJ2-7, with D hard to call. V lost 3 bases, J lost 3 bases, and 9 bases lay in between. The CDR3 length is 12 residues. Germline V gene data show CDR1 as SQVTM and CDR2 as ANQGSEA. This CDR3 reads CSVEFQGYEQYF. The CDR3 nucleotides read TGCAGCGTTGAGTTCCAAGGCTACGAGCAGTACTTC.

This clonotype was found a few times. The chain carries TRBV6-6 and TRBJ2-1; D tentatively fits TRBD1 or TRBD2 (5 bases each). This CDR3 has 15 residues. The ends were cut back, 9 bases at V and 4 bases at J, with 19 bases in the middle. Germline assignment: CDR1 MNHNY and CDR2 SVGAGI (reference sequence). CDR3 sequence: CASRIQVGAYNEQFF. The CDR3 DNA is TGTGCCAGTAGAATTCAGGTCGGGGCTTACAATGAGCAGTTCTTC.

This clonotype was seen repeatedly, ten times or more. The chain employs TRBV4-3 and TRBJ1-2, with D possibly TRBD1 on 5 matching bases. The V gene lost 2 bases and the J gene lost 4 bases, with 17 bases spanning the gap. CDR1 is LGHNA, CDR2 YSLEER, per germline. The CDR3 is 16 residues long. CDR3 DNA sequence: TGCGCCAGCAGCCAAACTCGGGGGGAATGGAGCTATGGCTACACCTTC. This encodes CASSQTRGEWSYGYTF.

This clonotype turned up a few times. This sequence joins TRBV12-3 or TRBV12-4 and TRBJ2-7, with D possibly being TRBD1 (6 bases). The CDR3 runs to 13 residues. V lost 5 bases and J 4 bases, leaving 12 bases between the germline ends. The CDR3 DNA is TGTGCCAGCAGTACAGGGTATTCTTACGAGCAGTACTTC. Translated, it gives CASSTGYSYEQYF.

This clonotype was counted a few times. This chain links TRBV5-1 with TRBJ2-1; D might be TRBD2 (5 bases). V gave up 2 bases and J gave up 0 bases, with 6 bases separating them. This CDR3 contains 14 residues. Germline CDR1 and CDR2: SGHRS and YFSETQ. Here the CDR3 reads CASSLLGSYNEQFF. The CDR3 DNA reads as TGCGCCAGCAGCTTACTAGGCTCCTACAATGAGCAGTTCTTC.

This clonotype was counted ten times or more. The V gene is TRBV27, the J gene TRBJ2-3; 7 nucleotides line up with TRBD2. The length of the CDR3 is 15 residues. V dropped 5 bases and J dropped 5; count of bases not matched to a gene: 10. Germline CDR1 and CDR2: MNHEY and SMNVEV (reference sequence). The CDR3 region has the DNA TGTGCCAGCAGTCCCCTTGCGGGGGTAGGAGATACGCAGTATTTT. As protein: CASSPLAGVGDTQYF.

This clonotype was counted a single time. A read error may produce the germline difference seen at one junction end. The chain joins TRBV15 to TRBJ1-1; D is possibly TRBD1 (5 bases). CDR1 is LNHNV and CDR2 is YYDKDF in the germline V gene (reference sequence). The CDR3 contains 15 residues. CDR3 DNA: TGTGTCACCACCCCCTCTGGGGACCTGAACACTGAAGCTTTCTTT. It translates to CVTTPSGDLNTEAFF.

A few counts support this clonotype. This chain joins TRBV24-1 and TRBJ2-3, with D maybe TRBD2 (5 bases). From germline, CDR1 is KGHDR and CDR2 SFDVKD. The CDR3 has 13 amino acids. The V gene lost 9 bases and the J gene lost 4 bases, with 13 bases spanning the gap. CDR3 in DNA: TGTGCCACCTCCCGGACGGGGTCAGATACGCAGTATTTT. It translates to CATSRTGSDTQYF.

The chain carries TRBV7-9 and TRBJ1-4; a weak D match, TRBD1 (5 bases). The CDR3 totals 14 residues. Germline loops: CDR1 SEHNR, CDR2 FQNEAQ (reference sequence). Trimming took off 5 bases at V and 8 bases at J, with 15 bases between the two ends. The CDR3 nucleotides are TGTGCCAGCAGCGCCTCCGGGACGGAGGAAAAACTGTTTTTT. Translation: CASSASGTEEKLFF.

The chain is built from TRBV6-5 and TRBJ2-7; 8 bases align to TRBD1. V gave up 6 bases and J gave up 0 bases; unmatched junction bases: 10. CDR3 length equals 16 residues. Per germline, CDR1 MNHEY and CDR2 SVGAGI. CDR3 loop: CASSLETTGGSYEQYF. The CDR3 bases are TGTGCCAGCAGCCTCGAAACTACAGGGGGCTCCTACGAGCAGTACTTC.

The V gene is TRBV29-1, the J gene TRBJ2-7, with 8 bases fitting TRBD2. The germline CDR1 and CDR2 sequences are SQVTM and ANQGSEA. The trim removed 0 bases at V and 2 bases at J, leaving 12 bases unmatched. CDR3 length: 17 residues. This chain's CDR3 is CSVEDRGEISGTYEQYF. In DNA, the CDR3 is TGCAGCGTTGAAGATCGGGGGGAGATTAGCGGGACCTACGAGCAGTACTTC.